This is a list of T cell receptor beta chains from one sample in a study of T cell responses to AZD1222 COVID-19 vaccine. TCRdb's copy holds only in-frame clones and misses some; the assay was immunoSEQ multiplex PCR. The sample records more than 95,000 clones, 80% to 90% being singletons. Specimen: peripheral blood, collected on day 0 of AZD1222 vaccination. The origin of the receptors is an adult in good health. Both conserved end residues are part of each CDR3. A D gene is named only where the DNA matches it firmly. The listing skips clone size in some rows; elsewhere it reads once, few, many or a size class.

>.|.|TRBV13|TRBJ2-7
TGTGCCAGCAGCTATGTGGGCAGGGGCCGCGAGCAGTACTTC
CASSYVGRGREQYF
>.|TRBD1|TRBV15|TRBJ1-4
TGTGCCACCAGCAGAGAGGACAGGACTAATGAAAAACTGTTTTTT
CATSREDRTNEKLFF
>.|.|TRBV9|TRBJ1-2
TGTGCCAGCAGCCCCCGCGGGGGCGGAGGTGGCTACACCTTC
CASSPRGGGGGYTF
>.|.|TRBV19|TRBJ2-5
TGTGCCAGTAGTATAAGGTTCAAAGAGACCCAGTACTTC
CASSIRFKETQYF
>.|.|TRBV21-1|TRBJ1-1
TGTGCCAGCAGCAAAGCAAATGGTGGCACTGAAGCTTTCTTT
CASSKANGGTEAFF
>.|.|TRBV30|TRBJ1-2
TGTGCCTGGAGTGTACAGGCCCTCTCGGATGGCTACACCTTC
CAWSVQALSDGYTF
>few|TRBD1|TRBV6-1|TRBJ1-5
TGTGCCAGCAGTGACGGGACAGATGGCAATCAGCCCCAGCATTTT
CASSDGTDGNQPQHF
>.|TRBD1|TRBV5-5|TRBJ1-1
TGTGCCAGCAGCCTTGGGACAGCGACTGAAGCTTTCTTT
CASSLGTATEAFF
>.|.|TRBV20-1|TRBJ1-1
TGCAGTGCTAGTCCTCAGGGTGATCGCACTGAAGCTTTCTTT
CSASPQGDRTEAFF
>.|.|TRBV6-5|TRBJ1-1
TGTGCCAGCAGTTACTCTGAGGGGAACACTGAAGCTTTCTTT
CASSYSEGNTEAFF
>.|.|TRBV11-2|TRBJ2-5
TGTGCCAGCAGCAACCGGGAGAGGGAGACCCAGTACTTC
CASSNRERETQYF
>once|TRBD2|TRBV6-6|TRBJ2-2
TGTGCCAGCAGTTCCCCGGCGGGAGGGCCAACCGGGGAGCTGTTTTTT
CASSSPAGGPTGELFF
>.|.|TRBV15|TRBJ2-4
TGTGCCACCAGCAGAGGCGGAGCTGCCTCTCTAGCCAAAAACATTCAGTACTTC
CATSRGGAASLAKNIQYF
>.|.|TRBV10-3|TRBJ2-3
TGTGCCATCAGTGTGACGGGGGGCACAGTAGATACGCAGTATTTT
CAISVTGGTVDTQYF
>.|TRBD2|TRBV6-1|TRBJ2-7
TGTGCCAGCAGGTTAGCGGGAGTGGATCACGAGCAGTACTTC
CASRLAGVDHEQYF
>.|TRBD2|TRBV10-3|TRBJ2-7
TGTGCCATCAGTGACAGGGGAACTAGCGGGAGGAAAGGCGGCTCCTACGAGCAGTACTTC
CAISDRGTSGRKGGSYEQYF
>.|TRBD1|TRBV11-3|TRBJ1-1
TGTGCCAGCAGCTTAGGTTTAGGGACAGGGATGAACACTGAAGCTTTCTTT
CASSLGLGTGMNTEAFF
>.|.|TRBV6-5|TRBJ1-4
TGTGCCAGCAGTTACCGGGAGCCCCGCGAAAAACTGTTTTTT
CASSYREPREKLFF
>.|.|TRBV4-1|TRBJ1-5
TGCGCCAGCAGCCAAGACGGGAATCAGCCCCAGCATTTT
CASSQDGNQPQHF
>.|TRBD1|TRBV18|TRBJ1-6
TGTGCCAGCTCACCATTTAGGATAGGGGGCGCTGAATCACCCCTCCACTTT
CASSPFRIGGAESPLHF
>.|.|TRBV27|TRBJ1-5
TGTGCCAGCAGTTCCACATGGGGCCGCAATCAGCCCCAGCATTTT
CASSSTWGRNQPQHF